This passage covers 21 T cell receptor beta chains from one sample sequenced in a study of blood T cell repertoires in COVID-19. TCRdb's copy holds only in-frame clones and misses some; the assay was immunoSEQ multiplex PCR. The data hold 140,000 or so clones, with about four fifths observed a single time. Sequencing was performed on peripheral blood. These receptors were collected from a human donor in a cohort sampled during active COVID-19.

The J gene is TRBJ1-2, the V gene TRBV27, with TRBD1 matching 7 bases. CDR3 length: 15 amino acids. Germline V lookup: CDR1 MNHEY, CDR2 SMNVEV (reference sequence). J was trimmed by 3 bases and V by 2 bases; bases with no gene match: 6. Here the CDR3 reads CASSLRQGRDYGYTF. The CDR3 bases are TGTGCCAGCAGTTTAAGACAGGGTAGGGACTATGGCTACACCTTC.

This sequence joins TRBV5-5 and TRBJ2-3; D is unclear. Per the germline V gene, CDR1 is SGHKS and CDR2 is YYEKEE (reference sequence). The CDR3 extends over 12 amino acids. V was pared by 1 base and J by 4 bases, with 4 bases between. In DNA, the CDR3 is TGTGCCAGCAGCTTGCTCGCAGATACGCAGTATTTT. Its protein product is CASSLLADTQYF.

J is TRBJ2-1 and V is TRBV6-4; 13 bases fit TRBD2. The CDR3 sequence is 14 residues long. The germline CDR1 and CDR2 sequences are MRHNA and SNTAGT. The V gene end was trimmed by 4 bases and the J gene end by 6 bases; junction bases not matched to a gene: 0. The CDR3 spells CASSGLAGGNEQFF. For the CDR3, the DNA is TGTGCCAGCAGTGGACTAGCGGGAGGCAATGAGCAGTTCTTC.

The chain's CDR3 is CASSRGGLGNTIYF. The CDR3 nucleotides are TGTGCCAGCAGCCGGGGGGGCCTTGGAAACACCATATATTTT. The chain links TRBV9 to TRBJ1-3; D is possibly TRBD1 (6 bases). CDR3 length: 14 residues. V was cut by 4 bases and J by 3 bases, with 11 bases left in between. The germline V gene has CDR1 SGDLS and CDR2 YYNGEE. Full variable domain (rest looked up from reference TRBV9 and TRBJ1-3): DSGVTQTPKHLITATGQRVTLRCSPRSGDLSVYWYQQSLDQGLQFLIQYYNGEERAKGNILERFSAQQFPDLHSELNLSSLELGDSALYFCASSRGGLGNTIYFGEGSWLTVV.

This sequence joins TRBV19 and TRBJ1-3; possibly TRBD1 for D (5 bases). V gave up 5 bases and J gave up 0 bases, with 11 bases separating them. The CDR3 covers 15 residues. The germline gives CDR1 LNHDA, CDR2 SQIVND (reference sequence). The CDR3 protein is CASSSLDSSGNTIYF. The CDR3 DNA is TGTGCCAGTAGTTCCCTTGACAGCTCTGGAAACACCATATATTTT.

The CDR3 DNA follows: TGCGCCAGCAGCCGGGACAGGGCTCAAGATTCACCCCTCCACTTT. Translation: CASSRDRAQDSPLHF. The V and J genes are TRBV5-1 and TRBJ1-6, with 9 positions matching TRBD1. The length of the CDR3 is 15 residues. Germline V gene sequence: CDR1 SGHRS, CDR2 YFSETQ. The J segment lost 8 bases and the V segment lost 4 bases, leaving 7 bases of the junction unmatched.

This chain joins TRBV6-5 and TRBJ1-1, with D possibly matching TRBD1 (5 bases). Germline lookup yields CDR1 MNHEY and CDR2 SVGAGI. V was trimmed by 4 bases and J by 6 bases, leaving 15 bases between them. The CDR3 spans 14 residues. CDR3 sequence reads: CASSFAQGIPEAFF. CDR3 nucleotides: TGTGCCAGCAGTTTCGCCCAGGGTATCCCTGAAGCTTTCTTT.

This clone showed up just once. The rearrangement uses TRBV12-5 and TRBJ2-5; 9 bases map to TRBD1. The CDR3 extends over 17 amino acids. Germline values: CDR1 LGHNT, CDR2 FRNRAP. V lost 6 bases and J lost 1; bases outside the gene matches: 12. CDR3 sequence (DNA): TGTGCTAGTGGCCCACCGCCGGGACAGGGCTCCCAAGAGACCCAGTACTTC. The encoded protein is CASGPPPGQGSQETQYF.

The rearrangement uses TRBV9 and TRBJ1-3; possible D gene TRBD1, 6 bases. CDR3 length: 12 amino acids. In germline, CDR1 is SGDLS, CDR2 YYNGEE. V lost 3 bases to trimming and J lost 7 bases, with 8 bases between them. DNA for the CDR3: TGTGCCAGCAGCGCTCAGGGGAACACCATATATTTT. This sequence encodes CASSAQGNTIYF.

Regarding this clone: This CDR3 is also generated by other DNA sequences in the sample. This rearrangement joins TRBV27 to TRBJ2-7; maybe TRBD1 (5 bases). V lost 7 bases to trimming and J lost 0 bases, with 13 bases between them. The CDR3 has 14 amino acids. The germline V gene has CDR1 MNHEY and CDR2 SMNVEV (reference sequence). CDR3: CASTLDRYSYEQYF. CDR3 nucleotide sequence: TGTGCCAGCACCCTTGACAGATACTCCTACGAGCAGTACTTC.

The chain links TRBV5-4 to TRBJ2-5; 10 nucleotides agree with TRBD2. The CDR3 loop spans 15 amino acids. CDR1 is SGHNT and CDR2 is YYREEE in the germline V gene (reference sequence). V was pared by 4 bases and J by 3 bases, with 6 bases of the junction left unmatched. DNA for the CDR3: TGTGCCAGCAGCCCGGGACTAGCGAGTAAAGAGACCCAGTACTTC. Amino acid sequence: CASSPGLASKETQYF.

This chain joins TRBV6-6 and TRBJ1-6, with D hard to call. Germline V gives CDR1 MNHNY, CDR2 SVGAGI (reference sequence). The CDR3 covers 13 residues. Deletions cut 6 bases from V and 10 bases from J, with 13 bases between. The CDR3 protein is CASSLVTESPLHF. The DNA of the CDR3 is TGTGCCAGCAGCCTCGTAACCGAGTCACCCCTCCACTTT.

This chain uses TRBV19 with TRBJ1-4, with 7 nucleotides matching TRBD1. J gave up 0 bases and V 6 bases, and 7 bases lay outside the gene matches. Germline V lookup: CDR1 LNHDA, CDR2 SQIVND (reference sequence). This CDR3 region has 16 residues. CDR3 protein: CASRSPGQPTNEKLFF. The CDR3 nucleotides read TGTGCCAGTAGGTCCCCGGGACAGCCAACTAATGAAAAACTGTTTTTT.

The chain joins TRBV6-5 to TRBJ1-6; 10 nucleotides match TRBD1. Trimming at V came to 5 bases and at J to 8 bases, leaving 3 bases not matched to a gene. There are 14 residues in the CDR3. The V gene's germline CDR1 is MNHEY and CDR2 SVGAGI. CDR3 region: CASSPGTGDSPLHF. CDR3 DNA: TGTGCCAGCAGTCCCGGGACAGGGGATTCACCCCTCCACTTT.

This clone was detected once. The V call is TRBV10-3, the J call TRBJ2-2, with a weak D call TRBD1 (6 bases). From germline, CDR1 is ENHRY and CDR2 SYGVKD. CDR3 length: 19 amino acids. Between the trimmed V and J ends, which lost 2 bases and 3 bases, there was a span of 22 bases. Written as DNA, the CDR3 is TGTGCCATCAGTGAGCCGATGGGGCTTACAGGGACCCACACCGGGGAGCTGTTTTTT. Protein product: CAISEPMGLTGTHTGELFF.

This clone came up a few times. V usage is TRBV6-1 and J usage is TRBJ1-2, with 10 bases that match TRBD1. The CDR3 totals 14 residues. Per the germline V gene, CDR1 is MNHNS and CDR2 is SASEGT. Trimming at V came to 3 bases and at J to 3 bases, leaving 1 base not matched to a gene. CDR3 coding DNA: TGTGCCAGCAGTGAGACAGGGGGCCACTATGGCTACACCTTC. This sequence encodes CASSETGGHYGYTF.

This clone was seen just once. The V gene is TRBV9, the J gene TRBJ1-6; TRBD1 might be the D (5 bases). V lost 6 bases, J lost 8 bases, and 18 bases lay in between. The length of the CDR3 is 15 residues. In germline, CDR1 is SGDLS, CDR2 YYNGEE. Here the CDR3 reads CASTPTGTGYSPLHF. CDR3 nucleotide sequence: TGTGCCAGCACCCCTACCGGGACTGGGTATTCACCCCTCCACTTT.

The chain uses TRBV5-1 and TRBJ2-7; tentatively, D is TRBD1 (6 bases). V was trimmed by 4 bases and J by 1 base, leaving 12 bases between them. The CDR3 length is 14 residues. Germline CDR1 and CDR2: SGHRS and YFSETQ. DNA of the CDR3: TGCGCCAGCAGCGGCCGTGACAGGTCCTACGAGCAGTACGTC. This translates into CASSGRDRSYEQYV.

This chain joins TRBV27 and TRBJ1-5, with D maybe TRBD1 (5 bases). The germline V gene encodes CDR1 MNHEY and CDR2 SMNVEV (reference sequence). The CDR3 extends over 15 amino acids. The V end lost 8 bases, the J end lost 0 bases, and 14 bases lay between the germline ends. CDR3 sequence: CASGRGSHSNQPQHF. DNA for the CDR3: TGTGCCAGCGGGAGGGGCAGCCATAGCAATCAGCCCCAGCATTTT.

The chain carries TRBV24-1 and TRBJ2-5, with 8 bases lining up with TRBD2. This CDR3 contains 15 residues. V shed 1 base and J 3 bases; nucleotides not matched to a gene: 3. Germline V gene lookup returns CDR1 KGHDR and CDR2 SFDVKD. The CDR3 reads CATSDLGRGEETQYF. The CDR3 DNA reads TGTGCCACCAGTGATTTAGGGCGGGGGGAAGAGACCCAGTACTTC.

The V gene is TRBV6-2 or TRBV6-3, the J gene TRBJ1-3; a weak D match, TRBD1 (6 bases). With 6 bases removed from V and 1 base from J, the gap between germline ends came to 10 bases. This CDR3 is 14 amino acids long. Germline V lookup: CDR1 MNHEY, CDR2 SVGEGT. The CDR3 is CASSPDRSGNTIYF. Written as DNA, the CDR3 is TGTGCCAGCAGCCCGGACAGATCTGGAAACACCATATATTTT.